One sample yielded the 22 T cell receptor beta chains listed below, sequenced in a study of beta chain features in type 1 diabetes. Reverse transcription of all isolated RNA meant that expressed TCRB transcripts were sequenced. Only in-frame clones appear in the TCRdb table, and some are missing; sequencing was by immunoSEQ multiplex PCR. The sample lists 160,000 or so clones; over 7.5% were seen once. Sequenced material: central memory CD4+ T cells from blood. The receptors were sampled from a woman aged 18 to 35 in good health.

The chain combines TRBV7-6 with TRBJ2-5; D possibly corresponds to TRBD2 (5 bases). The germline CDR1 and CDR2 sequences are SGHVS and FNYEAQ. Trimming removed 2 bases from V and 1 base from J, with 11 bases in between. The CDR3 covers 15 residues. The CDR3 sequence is CASSLMGVGQETQYF. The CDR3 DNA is TGTGCCAGCAGCTTAATGGGAGTGGGCCAAGAGACCCAGTACTTC.

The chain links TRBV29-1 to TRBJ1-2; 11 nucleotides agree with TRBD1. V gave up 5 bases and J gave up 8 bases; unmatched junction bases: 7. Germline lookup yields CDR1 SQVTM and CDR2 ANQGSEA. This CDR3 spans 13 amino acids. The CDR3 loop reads CSVKGGQGVGYTF. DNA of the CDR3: TGCAGCGTTAAAGGGGGACAGGGGGTCGGCTACACCTTC.

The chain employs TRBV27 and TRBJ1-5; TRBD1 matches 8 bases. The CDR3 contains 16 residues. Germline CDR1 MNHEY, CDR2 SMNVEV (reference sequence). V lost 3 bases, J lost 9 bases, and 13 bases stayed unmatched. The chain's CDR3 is CASSFGGTGDMGPQHF. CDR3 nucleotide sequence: TGTGCCAGCAGTTTTGGCGGGACAGGTGACATGGGGCCCCAGCATTTT.

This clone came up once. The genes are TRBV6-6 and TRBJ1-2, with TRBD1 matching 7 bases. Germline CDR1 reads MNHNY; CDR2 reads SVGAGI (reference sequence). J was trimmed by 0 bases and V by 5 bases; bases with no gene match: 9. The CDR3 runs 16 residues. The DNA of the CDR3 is TGTGCCAGCAGTCCCACGACAGGGAACCCTAACTATGGCTACACCTTC. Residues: CASSPTTGNPNYGYTF.

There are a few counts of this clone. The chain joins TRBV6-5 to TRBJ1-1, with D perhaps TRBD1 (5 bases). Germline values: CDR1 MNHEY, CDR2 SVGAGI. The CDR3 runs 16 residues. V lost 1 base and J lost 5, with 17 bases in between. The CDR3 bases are TGTGCCAGCAGTTACTACTCCGGGCAGGGTGGAACTGAAGCTTTCTTT. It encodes CASSYYSGQGGTEAFF.

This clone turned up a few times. For the CDR3, the DNA is TGTGCCAGCAGCCCGTGGGGCAGGGAGGACGGGGAGCTGTTTTTT. This sequence encodes CASSPWGREDGELFF. This chain joins TRBV11-1 and TRBJ2-2; a weak D match, TRBD2 (6 bases). Trimming removed 5 bases at V and 7 bases at J, with 17 bases between. CDR3 length equals 15 residues. Germline lookup yields CDR1 SGHAT and CDR2 FQDESV (reference sequence).

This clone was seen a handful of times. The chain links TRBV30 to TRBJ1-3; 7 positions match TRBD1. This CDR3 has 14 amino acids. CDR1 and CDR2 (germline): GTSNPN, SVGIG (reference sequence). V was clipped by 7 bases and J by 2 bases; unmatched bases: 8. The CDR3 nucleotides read TGTGCCTACCTACAGGGGTTCCCTGGAAACACCATATATTTT. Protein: CAYLQGFPGNTIYF.

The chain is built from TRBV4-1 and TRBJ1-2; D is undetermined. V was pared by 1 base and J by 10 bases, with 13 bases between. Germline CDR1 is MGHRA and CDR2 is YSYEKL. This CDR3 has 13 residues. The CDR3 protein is CASSQVLGPIYTF. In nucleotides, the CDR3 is TGCGCCAGCAGCCAAGTGTTGGGCCCAATCTACACCTTC.

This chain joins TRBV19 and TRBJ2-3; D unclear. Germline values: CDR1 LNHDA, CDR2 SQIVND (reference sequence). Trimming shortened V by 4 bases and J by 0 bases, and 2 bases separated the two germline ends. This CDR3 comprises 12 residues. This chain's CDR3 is CASSTSTDTQYF. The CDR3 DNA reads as TGTGCCAGTAGTACTAGCACAGATACGCAGTATTTT. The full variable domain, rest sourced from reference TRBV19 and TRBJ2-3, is DGGITQSPKYLFRKEGQNVTLSCEQNLNHDAMYWYRQDPGQGLRLIYYSQIVNDFQKGDIAEGYSVSREKKESFPLTVTSAQKNPTAFYLCASSTSTDTQYFGPGTRLTVL.

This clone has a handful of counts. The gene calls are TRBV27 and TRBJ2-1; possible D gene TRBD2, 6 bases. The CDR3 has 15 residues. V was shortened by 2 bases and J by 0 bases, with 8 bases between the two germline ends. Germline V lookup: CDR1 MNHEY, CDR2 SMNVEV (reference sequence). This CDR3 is CASSLDGSSYNEQFF. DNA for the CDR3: TGTGCCAGCAGTTTAGACGGGAGCTCCTACAATGAGCAGTTCTTC.

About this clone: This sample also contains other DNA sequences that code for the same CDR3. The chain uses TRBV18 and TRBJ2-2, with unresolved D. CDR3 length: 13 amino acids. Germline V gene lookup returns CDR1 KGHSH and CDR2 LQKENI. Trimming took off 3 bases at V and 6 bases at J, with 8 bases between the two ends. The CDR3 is CASSPTRAGELFF. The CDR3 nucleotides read TGTGCCAGCTCACCCACCCGAGCCGGGGAGCTGTTTTTT.

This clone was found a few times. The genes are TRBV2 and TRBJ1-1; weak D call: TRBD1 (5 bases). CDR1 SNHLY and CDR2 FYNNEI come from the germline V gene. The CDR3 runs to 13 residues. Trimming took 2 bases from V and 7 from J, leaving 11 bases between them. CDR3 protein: CASSERGSGEAFF. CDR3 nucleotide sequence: TGTGCCAGCAGTGAACGGGGGTCCGGTGAAGCTTTCTTT.

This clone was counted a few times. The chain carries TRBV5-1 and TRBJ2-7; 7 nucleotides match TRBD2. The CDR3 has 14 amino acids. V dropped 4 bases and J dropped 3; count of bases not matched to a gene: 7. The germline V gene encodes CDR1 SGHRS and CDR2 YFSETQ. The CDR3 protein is CASSPSGEDYEQYF. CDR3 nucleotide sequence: TGCGCCAGCAGCCCAAGCGGGGAGGACTACGAGCAGTACTTC.

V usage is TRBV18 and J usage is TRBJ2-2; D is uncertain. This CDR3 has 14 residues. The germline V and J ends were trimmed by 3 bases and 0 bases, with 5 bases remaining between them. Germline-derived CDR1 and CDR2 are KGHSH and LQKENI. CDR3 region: CASSPPSNTGELFF. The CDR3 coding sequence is TGTGCCAGCTCACCCCCGTCGAACACCGGGGAGCTGTTTTTT.

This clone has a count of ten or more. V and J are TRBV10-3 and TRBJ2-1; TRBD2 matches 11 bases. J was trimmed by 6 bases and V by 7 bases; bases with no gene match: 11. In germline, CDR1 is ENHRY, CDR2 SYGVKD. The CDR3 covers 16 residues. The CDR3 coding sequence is TGTGCCATCATGACCGAAGTAGCGGGGGGGCGCAATGAGCAGTTCTTC. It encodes CAIMTEVAGGRNEQFF.

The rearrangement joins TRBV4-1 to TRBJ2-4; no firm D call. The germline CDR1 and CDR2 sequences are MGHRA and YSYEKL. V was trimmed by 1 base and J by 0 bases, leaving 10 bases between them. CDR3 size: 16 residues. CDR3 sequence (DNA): TGCGCCAGCAGCCAAGTTGGAGCTGTAGCCAAAAACATTCAGTACTTC. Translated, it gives CASSQVGAVAKNIQYF.

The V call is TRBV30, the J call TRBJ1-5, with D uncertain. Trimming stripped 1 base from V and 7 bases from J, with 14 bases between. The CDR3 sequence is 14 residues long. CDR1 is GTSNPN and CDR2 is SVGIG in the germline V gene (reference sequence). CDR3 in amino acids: CAWSGTWTGQPQHF. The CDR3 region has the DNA TGTGCCTGGAGTGGGACTTGGACGGGGCAGCCCCAGCATTTT.

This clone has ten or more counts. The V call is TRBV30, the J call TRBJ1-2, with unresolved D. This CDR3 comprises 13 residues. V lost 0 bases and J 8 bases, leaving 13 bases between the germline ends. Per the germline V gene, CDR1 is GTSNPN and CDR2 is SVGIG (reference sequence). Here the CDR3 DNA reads TGTGCCTGGAGTGTACGAACGCGGAGCGGCTACACCTTC. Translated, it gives CAWSVRTRSGYTF. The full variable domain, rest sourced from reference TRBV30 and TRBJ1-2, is SQTIHQWPATLVQPVGSPLSLECTVEGTSNPNLYWYRQAAGRGLQLLFYSVGIGQISSEVPQNLSASRPQDRQFILSSKKLLLSDSGFYLCAWSVRTRSGYTFGSGTRLTVV.

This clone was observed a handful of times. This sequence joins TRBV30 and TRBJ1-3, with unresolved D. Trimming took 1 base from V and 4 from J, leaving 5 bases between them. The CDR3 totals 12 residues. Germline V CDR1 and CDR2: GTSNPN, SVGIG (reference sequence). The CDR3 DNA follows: TGTGCCTGGAGTGACCAGGGAAACACCATATATTTT. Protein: CAWSDQGNTIYF.

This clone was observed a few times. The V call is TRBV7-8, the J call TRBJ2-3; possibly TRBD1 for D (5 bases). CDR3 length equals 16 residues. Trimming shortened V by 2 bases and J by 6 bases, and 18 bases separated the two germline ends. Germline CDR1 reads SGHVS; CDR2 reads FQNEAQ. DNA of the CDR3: TGTGCCAGCAGCTTAAACCGGGCCTGGGGCTCGGATACGCAGTATTTT. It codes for CASSLNRAWGSDTQYF.

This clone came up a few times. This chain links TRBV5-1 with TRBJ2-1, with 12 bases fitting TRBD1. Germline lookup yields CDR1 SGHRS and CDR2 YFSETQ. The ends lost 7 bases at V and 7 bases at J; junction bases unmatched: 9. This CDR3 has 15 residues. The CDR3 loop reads CASLTGTGGRNEQFF. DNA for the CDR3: TGCGCCAGCCTAACCGGGACAGGGGGCCGTAATGAGCAGTTCTTC.

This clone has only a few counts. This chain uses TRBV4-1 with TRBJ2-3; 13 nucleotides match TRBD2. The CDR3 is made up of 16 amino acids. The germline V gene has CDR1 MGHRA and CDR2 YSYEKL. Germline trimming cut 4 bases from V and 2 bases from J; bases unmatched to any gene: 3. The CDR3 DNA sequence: TGCGCCAGCAGCCCGGGACTAGCGGGACCCACAGATACGCAGTATTTT. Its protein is CASSPGLAGPTDTQYF.